This T cell receptor (beta chain) was profiled in a study of cytomegalovirus exposure and HLA in healthy donors. The PCR was carried out with 60 Vbeta primers and 13 Jbeta primers. Clones were read by immunoSEQ multiplex PCR, and TCRdb kept only the in-frame ones, dropping some. The sample has approximately 130,000 clones; 64% are singletons. CDR1 MGHRA and CDR2 YSYEKL come from the germline V gene. CDR3 size: 16 residues. Comment on this clone: The antigen is undetermined.

Study-wide points: Prediction of most subjects' HLA-A and HLA-B alleles by TCR beta sequences was reportedly accurate.

The sequenced material came from PBMCs. The V call is TRBV4-1, the J call TRBJ2-5, with a weak D call TRBD2 (7 bases). The DNA end is more similar to TRBJ2-7, so the J call may be wrong. The sequence was collected from a woman aged 40-49 years in good health and CMV-seronegative. CDR3 protein: CASSPQPGEGGYEQYF. The CDR3 DNA follows: TGCGCCAGCAGCCCCCAACCTGGGGAGGGGGGCTACGAGCAGTACTTC.